Listed below are T cell receptor beta chains from one sample, sequenced in a study of blood T cells in healthy people across ages. Using its own MiXCR run on the 5' RACE reads, TCRdb lists one record per CDR3 protein. Among roughly 700,000 distinct CDR3 sequences listed, roughly 25% were seen once. This same sample was also part of a study on T cells of mothers and their children.

Sequences were obtained from blood. The receptors derive from a boy between 5 and 17 years old in good health. The CDR3 runs from the conserved cysteine through the conserved F or W. D genes are given only for firm matches. Part of the rows lack a size; the others show once, few, many or a class for expanded clones.

>TRBD1|.|13|TRBJ1-2|TRBV20-1
CSAPRLTGGGYTF
TGCAGTGCTCCTAGGCTGACAGGGGGAGGCTACACCTTC
>.|.|14|TRBJ1-4|TRBV20-1
CSAVPARGREKLFF
TGCAGTGCAGTACCGGCACGGGGGCGGGAAAAACTGTTTTTT
>TRBD2|few|19|TRBJ2-5|TRBV6-1
CASSTPFRGGPEDVETQYF
TGTGCCAGCAGTACCCCGTTCCGGGGGGGGCCCGAAGATGTCGAGACCCAGTACTTC
>.|.|13|TRBJ2-3|TRBV29-1
CSEGGQGPDTQYF
TGCAGCGAGGGGGGGCAGGGTCCAGATACGCAGTATTTT
>.|.|13|TRBJ1-2|TRBV10-3
CAISPGENNGYTF
TGTGCCATCTCTCCAGGGGAGAATAATGGCTACACCTTC
>TRBD1|few|14|TRBJ1-2|TRBV4-3
CASSPTGGEYGYTF
TGCGCCAGCAGCCCCACAGGGGGCGAATATGGCTACACCTTC
>.|many|13|TRBJ2-2|TRBV12-3/TRBV12-4
CASSFTNTGELFF
TGTGCCAGCAGTTTTACGAACACCGGGGAGCTGTTTTTT
>.|.|15|TRBJ2-4|TRBV6-2/TRBV6-3
CASSYDGTVKNIQYF
TGTGCCAGCAGTTACGATGGGACGGTCAAAAACATTCAGTACTTC
>.|few|14|TRBJ2-7|TRBV5-6
CASSQVGATYEQYF
TGTGCCAGCAGCCAGGTGGGGGCTACCTACGAGCAGTACTTC
>TRBD1|few|14|TRBJ1-1|TRBV12-3/TRBV12-4
CASSYGTGGPEAFF
TGTGCCAGCAGCTACGGGACAGGCGGCCCTGAAGCTTTCTTT
>.|few|11|TRBJ2-2|TRBV29-1
CSVVEVGELFF
TGCAGCGTTGTGGAGGTCGGGGAGCTGTTTTTT
>.|.|12|TRBJ1-1|TRBV9
CASSDGVTEAFF
TGTGCCAGCAGCGACGGGGTCACTGAAGCTTTCTTT
>TRBD2|.|16|TRBJ2-7|TRBV12-3/TRBV12-4
CASSPTPGLVGYEQYF
TGTGCCAGCAGTCCAACGCCCGGACTAGTGGGTTACGAGCAGTACTTC
>TRBD1|.|13|TRBJ1-2|TRBV29-1
CSGYDRGLFGYTF
TGCAGCGGCTACGACAGGGGGCTGTTTGGCTACACCTTC
>TRBD1|.|13|TRBJ1-2|TRBV7-2
CASSMTGSSGYTF
TGTGCCAGCAGCATGACAGGGTCTAGTGGCTACACCTTC
>.|.|18|TRBJ2-5|TRBV7-2
CASSLRNRIGREQETQYF
TGTGCCAGCAGCTTACGAAACCGTATTGGCAGGGAACAAGAGACCCAGTACTTC
>TRBD1|few|16|TRBJ2-7|TRBV4-2
CASSPFWDRESIEQYF
TGTGCCAGCAGCCCGTTCTGGGACAGGGAGTCCATCGAGCAGTACTTC
>.|.|12|TRBJ2-1|TRBV28
CASRSIVNEQFF
TGTGCCAGCAGGTCCATAGTAAATGAGCAGTTCTTC
>.|.|13|TRBJ1-4|TRBV6-6
CASSYGYREKLFF
TGTGCCAGCAGTTATGGTTACAGGGAAAAACTGTTTTTT
>.|few|13|TRBJ1-2|TRBV25-1
CASSERQGNGYTF
TGTGCCAGCAGTGAAAGGCAGGGTAATGGCTACACCTTC
>.|.|14|TRBJ2-7|TRBV3-1
CASSPDLHTHEQYF
TGTGCCAGCAGCCCGGACCTTCACACCCACGAGCAGTACTTC
>TRBD2|few|14|TRBJ2-7|TRBV29-1
CSVEASGGSYEQYF
TGCAGCGTTGAGGCTAGCGGAGGCTCCTACGAGCAGTACTTC
>.|few|14|TRBJ2-7|TRBV9
CASSADGGSYEQYF
TGTGCCAGCAGCGCGGACGGAGGATCCTACGAGCAGTACTTC
>.|.|15|TRBJ2-1|TRBV5-1
CASRGTGSSYNGKFF
TGCGCCAGTCGTGGGACGGGTAGCTCCTACAATGGGAAGTTCTTC
>.|.|15|TRBJ2-1|TRBV4-1
CASSHPGYPNNEQFF
TGCGCCAGCAGCCATCCCGGATATCCCAACAATGAGCAGTTCTTC
>TRBD1|.|15|TRBJ1-2|TRBV18
CASSLNGQGIYGYTF
TGTGCCAGCTCACTTAACGGACAGGGGATCTATGGCTACACCTTC
>TRBD2|.|14|TRBJ2-1|TRBV19
CASRLGTRDNEQFF
TGTGCCAGTAGACTCGGGACTAGAGACAATGAGCAGTTCTTC
>TRBD1|.|16|TRBJ2-1|TRBV9
CASSPNDRGLANEQFF
TGTGCCAGCAGCCCCAACGACAGGGGCCTCGCCAATGAGCAGTTCTTC
>.|.|14|TRBJ2-2|TRBV20-1
CSARGDENTGELFF
TGCAGTGCTAGAGGGGATGAAAACACCGGGGAGCTGTTTTTT
>TRBD2|.|18|TRBJ2-1|TRBV19
CASSIQWEGPQRVGEQFF
TGTGCCAGTAGTATCCAGTGGGAGGGCCCTCAGCGGGTAGGTGAGCAGTTCTTC
>.|few|11|TRBJ2-3|TRBV2
CATSSTDTQYF
TGTGCCACATCCTCCACAGATACGCAGTATTTT
>TRBD2|few|16|TRBJ2-7|TRBV5-1
CASSLVASGETYEQYF
TGCGCCAGCAGCTTGGTCGCTAGCGGGGAAACATACGAGCAGTACTTC
>TRBD2|few|18|TRBJ2-1|TRBV18
CASSPGTSGMGPYNEQFF
TGTGCCAGCTCCCCAGGGACTAGCGGGATGGGGCCCTACAATGAGCAGTTCTTC
>.|.|15|TRBJ1-4|TRBV14
CASSRTKGSNEKLFF
TGTGCCAGCAGCCGGACTAAGGGATCTAATGAAAAACTGTTTTTT
>.|.|14|TRBJ2-1|TRBV20-1
CSAPDSSSYNEQFF
TGCAGTGCTCCCGACAGTAGCTCCTACAATGAGCAGTTCTTC
>.|once|15|TRBJ2-7|TRBV12-3/TRBV12-4
CASSLFGDFSYEQYF
TGTGCCAGCAGCCTCTTCGGAGATTTCTCCTACGAGCAGTACTTC
>.|few|13|TRBJ2-7|TRBV4-1
CASSHVLGYEQYF
TGCGCCAGCAGCCATGTCTTGGGCTACGAGCAGTACTTC
>.|.|15|TRBJ2-5|TRBV4-1
CASSPYNLLGETQYF
TGCGCCAGCAGCCCCTATAACCTCTTAGGGGAGACCCAGTACTTC
>TRBD2|.|14|TRBJ2-1|TRBV20-1
CSATLAGVIDEQFF
TGCAGTGCAACCCTAGCGGGAGTAATTGATGAGCAGTTCTTC
>.|many|10|TRBJ2-3|TRBV29-1
CTHGTDTQYF
TGCACCCACGGAACCGATACGCAGTATTTT
>.|.|12|TRBJ1-2|TRBV5-1
CASSLFPNTYTF
TGCGCCAGCAGCTTGTTTCCGAACACCTACACCTTC
>TRBD1|few|16|TRBJ2-1|TRBV6-1
CASKDRGRESWDEQFF
TGTGCCAGCAAAGACAGGGGTCGGGAGTCTTGGGATGAGCAGTTCTTC
>.|.|18|TRBJ2-1|TRBV24-1
CATSDLQSGLSSYNEQFF
TGTGCCACCAGTGATTTGCAGAGCGGGTTGAGCTCCTACAATGAGCAGTTCTTC
>.|few|13|TRBJ2-1|TRBV2
CASGTDSHNEQFF
TGTGCCAGCGGGACGGACTCCCACAATGAGCAGTTCTTC
>TRBD2|few|13|TRBJ2-5|TRBV20-1
CSGAGDWGETQYF
TGCAGTGGCGCGGGGGACTGGGGAGAGACCCAGTACTTC
>.|few|12|TRBJ2-2|TRBV5-1
CASSLETGELFF
TGCGCCAGCAGCTTAGAAACCGGGGAGCTGTTTTTT
>.|.|14|TRBJ2-5|TRBV20-1
CSILVRAYQETQYF
.
>TRBD1|few|13|TRBJ1-1|TRBV29-1
CSVITGENTEAFF
TGCAGCGTTATAACAGGGGAGAACACTGAAGCTTTCTTT
>.|.|13|TRBJ1-4|TRBV20-1
CSAREQGTEKLFF
TGCAGTGCTAGAGAGCAGGGAACAGAAAAACTGTTTTTT
>.|.|15|TRBJ1-4|TRBV5-1
CASSLDIATNEKLFF
TGCGCCAGCAGCTTGGACATTGCAACTAATGAAAAACTGTTTTTT